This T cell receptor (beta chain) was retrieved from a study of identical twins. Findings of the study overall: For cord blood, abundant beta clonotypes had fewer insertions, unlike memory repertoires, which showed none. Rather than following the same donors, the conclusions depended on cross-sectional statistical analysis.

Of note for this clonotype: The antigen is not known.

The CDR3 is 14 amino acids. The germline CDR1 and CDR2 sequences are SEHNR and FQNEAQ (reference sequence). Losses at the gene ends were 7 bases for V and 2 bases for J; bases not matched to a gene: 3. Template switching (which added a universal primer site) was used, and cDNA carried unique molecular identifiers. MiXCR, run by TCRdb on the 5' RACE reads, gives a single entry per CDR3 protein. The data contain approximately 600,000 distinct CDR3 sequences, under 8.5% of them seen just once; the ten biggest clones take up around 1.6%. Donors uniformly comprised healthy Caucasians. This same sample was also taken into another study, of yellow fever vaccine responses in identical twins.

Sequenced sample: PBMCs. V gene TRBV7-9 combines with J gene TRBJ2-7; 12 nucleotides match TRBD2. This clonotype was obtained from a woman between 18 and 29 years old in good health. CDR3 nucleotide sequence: TGTGCCAGCACTCTAGCGGGAGGGACCTACGAGCAGTACTTC. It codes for CASTLAGGTYEQYF.